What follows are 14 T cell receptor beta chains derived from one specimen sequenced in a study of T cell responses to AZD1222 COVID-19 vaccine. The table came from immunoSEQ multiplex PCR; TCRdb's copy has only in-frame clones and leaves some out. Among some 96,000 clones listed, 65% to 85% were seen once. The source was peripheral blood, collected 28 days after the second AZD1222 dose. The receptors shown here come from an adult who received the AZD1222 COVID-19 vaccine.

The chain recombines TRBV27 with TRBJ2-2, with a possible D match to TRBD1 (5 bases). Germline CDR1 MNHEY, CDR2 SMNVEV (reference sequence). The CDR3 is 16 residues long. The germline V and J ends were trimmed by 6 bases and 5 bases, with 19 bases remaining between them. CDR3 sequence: CASSPDLRQKTGELFF. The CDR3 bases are TGTGCCAGCAGCCCCGACCTGAGACAGAAAACCGGGGAGCTGTTTTTT.

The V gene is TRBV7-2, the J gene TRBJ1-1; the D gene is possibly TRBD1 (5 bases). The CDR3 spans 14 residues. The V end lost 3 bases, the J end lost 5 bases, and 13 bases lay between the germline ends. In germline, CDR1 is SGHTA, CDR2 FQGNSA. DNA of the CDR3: TGTGCCAGCAGCTTGACCCAGGGTGGGACTGAAGCTTTCTTT. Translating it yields CASSLTQGGTEAFF.

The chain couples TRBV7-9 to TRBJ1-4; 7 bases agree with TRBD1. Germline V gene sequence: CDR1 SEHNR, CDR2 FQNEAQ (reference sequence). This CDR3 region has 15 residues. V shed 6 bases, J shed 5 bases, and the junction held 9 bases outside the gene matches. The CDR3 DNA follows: TGTGCCAGCAGACCACTGACAGGGACGAATGAAAAACTGTTTTTT. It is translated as CASRPLTGTNEKLFF. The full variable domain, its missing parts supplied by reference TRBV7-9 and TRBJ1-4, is DTGVSQNPRHKITKRGQNVTFRCDPISEHNRLYWYRQTLGQGPEFLTYFQNEAQLEKSRLLSDRFSAERPKGSFSTLEIQRTEQGDSAMYLCASRPLTGTNEKLFFGSGTQLSVL.

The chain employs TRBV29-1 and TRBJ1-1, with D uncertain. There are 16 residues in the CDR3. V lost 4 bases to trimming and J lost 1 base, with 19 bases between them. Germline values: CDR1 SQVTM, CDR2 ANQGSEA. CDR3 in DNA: TGCAGCGTTGGCCTTCTCGGAAGGTTGGGGAACACTGAAGCTTTCTTT. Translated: CSVGLLGRLGNTEAFF.

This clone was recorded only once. CDR3 amino acids: CASSPGRGPGAKNIQYF. As DNA, the CDR3 is TGTGCCAGCAGCCCAGGCAGGGGGCCAGGGGCCAAAAACATTCAGTACTTC. The chain links TRBV3-1 (or the pseudogene TRBV3-2) to TRBJ2-4; 8 bases match TRBD1. With V trimmed by 4 bases and J by 1 base, 9 bases remained unmatched. Germline V lookup: CDR1 LGHDT, CDR2 YNNKEL (reference sequence). The length of the CDR3 is 17 residues.

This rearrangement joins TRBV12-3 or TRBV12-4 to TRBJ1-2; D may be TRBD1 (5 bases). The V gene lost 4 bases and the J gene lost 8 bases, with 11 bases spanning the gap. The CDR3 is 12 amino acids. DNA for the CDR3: TGTGCCAGCAGTTCATCCAGGGTCGGCTACACCTTC. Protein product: CASSSSRVGYTF.

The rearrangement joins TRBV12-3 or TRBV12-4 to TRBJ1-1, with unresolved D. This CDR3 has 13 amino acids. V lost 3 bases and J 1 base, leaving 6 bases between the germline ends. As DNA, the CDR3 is TGTGCCAGCAGTTTCTTTAGGAACACTGAAGCTTTCTTT. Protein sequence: CASSFFRNTEAFF.

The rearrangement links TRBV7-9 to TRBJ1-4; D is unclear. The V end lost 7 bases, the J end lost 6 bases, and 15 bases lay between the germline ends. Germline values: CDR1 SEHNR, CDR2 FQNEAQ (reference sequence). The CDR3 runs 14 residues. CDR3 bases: TGTGCCAGCAAGATCGGGTATGAGCATGAAAAACTGTTTTTT. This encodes CASKIGYEHEKLFF.

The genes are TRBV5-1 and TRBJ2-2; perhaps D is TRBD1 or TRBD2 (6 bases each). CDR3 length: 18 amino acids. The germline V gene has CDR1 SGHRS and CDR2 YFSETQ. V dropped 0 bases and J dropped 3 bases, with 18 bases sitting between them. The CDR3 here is CASSLEGWGARDTGELFF. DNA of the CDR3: TGCGCCAGCAGCTTGGAAGGCTGGGGGGCCAGGGACACCGGGGAGCTGTTTTTT.

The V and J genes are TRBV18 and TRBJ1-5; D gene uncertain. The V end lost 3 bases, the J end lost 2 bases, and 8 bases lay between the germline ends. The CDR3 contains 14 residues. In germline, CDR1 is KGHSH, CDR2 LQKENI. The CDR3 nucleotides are TGTGCCAGCTCACCGACGGCGGGCAATCAGCCCCAGCATTTT. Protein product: CASSPTAGNQPQHF.

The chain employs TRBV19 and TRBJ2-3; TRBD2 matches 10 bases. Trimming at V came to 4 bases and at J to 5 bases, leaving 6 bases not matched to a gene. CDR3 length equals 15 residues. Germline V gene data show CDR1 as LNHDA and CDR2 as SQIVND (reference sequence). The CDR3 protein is CASSTGLALVDTQYF. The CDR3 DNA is TGTGCCAGTAGTACGGGACTAGCGTTAGTAGATACGCAGTATTTT.

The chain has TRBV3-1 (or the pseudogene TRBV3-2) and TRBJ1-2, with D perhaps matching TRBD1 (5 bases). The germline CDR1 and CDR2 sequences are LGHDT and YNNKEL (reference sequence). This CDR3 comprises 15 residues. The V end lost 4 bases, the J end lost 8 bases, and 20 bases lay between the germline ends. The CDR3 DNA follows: TGTGCCAGCAGCCCGGGGGTTGCGGGAGAGACGGGCTACACCTTC. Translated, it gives CASSPGVAGETGYTF.

Here the CDR3 DNA reads TGCGCCAGCACATCAAGAACAACCGGTAGCACAGATACGCAGTATTTT. It specifies CASTSRTTGSTDTQYF. The chain couples TRBV4-1 to TRBJ2-3; D gene ambiguous. CDR3 length equals 16 residues. Germline values: CDR1 MGHRA, CDR2 YSYEKL. The V gene lost 7 bases and the J gene lost 0 bases, with 17 bases spanning the gap.

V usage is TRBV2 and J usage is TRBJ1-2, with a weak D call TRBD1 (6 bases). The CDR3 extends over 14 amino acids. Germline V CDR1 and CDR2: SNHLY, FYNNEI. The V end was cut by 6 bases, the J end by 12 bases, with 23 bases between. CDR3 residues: CASRISLFGQKDTF. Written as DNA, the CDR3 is TGTGCCAGCAGAATCTCGTTGTTCGGACAGAAGGACACCTTC.